This T cell receptor beta chain comes out of a study of cytomegalovirus exposure and HLA in healthy donors (dated 2017 in TCRdb). Context from the whole study: An earlier analysis of roughly 500 of the donors reported about 280 Gb of sequence data and 117 million unique TCR beta sequences obtained from 180 million or so T cells. An early release covering roughly 600 HLA-typed donors comprised about 300 gigabases of sequencing data and around 85 million unique TCR sequences. The number of typed donors differed by locus: roughly 620-640 for A, B, C, DRB1 and DQB1; 500 to 550 for DQA1; around 580 for DPA1; and around 490 for DPB1. The study was designed to test whether signatures of past pathogen exposure could be identified by cataloging public T cell receptors. Class I and class II HLA loci were covered by the typing at four-digit resolution. A later genetic analysis took genome-wide SNP genotypes for about 65% of the 666 donors and used that subset as a discovery cohort. A later analysis re-analyzed previously published TCR beta repertoires from 650 to 800 donors and added high-resolution HLA genotyping to study TCR occurrence patterns. A handful of DR-DQ haplotypes were handled as single units for association and clustering because linkage in the cohort was strong. The study profiled the T cell repertoires of some 610 subjects by immunosequencing and related them to cytomegalovirus serostatus. In an earlier analysis of 587 of the donors, high-throughput TCR beta sequencing was used to judge whether each TCR beta V gene segment behaved as functional or pseudogenic. The study combined high-throughput TCR immunosequencing, statistical association of individual TCRs with disease status, and machine learning to predict cytomegalovirus infection status. The genetic ancestry cluster associated with self-reported Caucasian donors included 80% to 90% of the roughly 410 genotyped donors. Donor age, sex, ethnicity and CMV serostatus were compiled alongside the repertoire data. In addition to the first cohort of approximately 650 subjects, a separate validation cohort of over 90 different subjects was used. Every repertoire in the discovery cohort had been generated on one and the same sequencing platform. Rather than using new phenotypic data, the later analysis identified candidate immune exposures from TCR beta sequences and from how often those sequences occurred across donors. On average, roughly 200,000 unique TCR beta nucleotide sequences were sequenced per donor among more than 350 genotyped donors of the cohort, with 15% to 20% of those sequences being non-productive.

Paper-wide results and their limitations: The classifier was reported to diagnose cytomegalovirus status with high specificity and sensitivity in both the original cohort and the validation cohort. In a later analysis, about 16,000 TCR beta sequences were associated with specific HLA alleles at a false discovery rate of 0.05. Compared with the roughly 670-donor mean, donors in an Asian-associated ancestry cluster had fewer N-insertions in productive TCRs, according to a later genetic analysis. Because HLA typing was unavailable for some donors at each locus, only the typed subset was used in association tests. Most CMV-associated TCR beta chains appeared to be HLA-restricted in a later analysis, and the HLA associations seemed to be driven largely by CMV exposure. It was suggested by the authors that the approach could potentially be generalized to other disease states and immunological phenotypes. Most TCR sequences were seen in very few donors, while some public TCRs were found in many individuals. A further reported finding was that TCR beta sequences accurately predicted the HLA-A and HLA-B alleles for most subjects in the first cohort. In an earlier analysis of some 500 of the donors, most TCR beta V segments appeared in productive rearrangements about 87% or about 30% of the time, broadly matching IMGT annotations. In a later analysis, HLA-associated TCR beta chains were found to be more clonally expanded and to have lower generation probabilities than equally common non-associated chains. An association between a missense DCLRE1C variant and V-gene and J-gene trimming of TCR beta chains was found in a later genetic analysis and replicated in an independent cohort. Some IMGT-functional V segments, including TRBV6-2 and TRBV6-3, could not be distinguished by the 87-base-pair reads and were therefore excluded. A total of about 150 TCR beta chains were listed by the study as associated with cytomegalovirus. A group of highly shared sequence variants was considered likely to be a technical artifact of the sequencing pipeline. Strong co-occurrence of HLA alleles, especially DR and DQ, made assigning TCR associations to individual alleles difficult. Some 15 rarely observed V segments, including chromosome 9 orphons, were excluded from the earlier analysis of about 600 of the donors because counts were too low. The only immune exposure information available for the cohort was CMV serostatus. A few of the identified cytomegalovirus-associated TCR beta chains were confirmed in vitro to be specific for cytomegalovirus antigens. In a later analysis, TCR association rates were found to vary across HLA loci, with the most associated TCRs seen for DRB1 alleles and the fewest for HLA-C alleles. In this cohort, only TCR beta chains were sequenced, and detectable features were limited by the absence of alpha or paired-chain data. Several of the top co-occurrence clusters appeared to be linked to parvovirus B19, influenza, CMV and Epstein-Barr virus, according to a later analysis. Roughly uniform sequencing depth across donors was assumed in presence/absence analyses, although this assumption may not hold. Linkage disequilibrium might explain the correlated functional status among segregating V segments, but an unknown experimental factor could not be ruled out.

In total, more than 500 healthy bone marrow donors made up the cohort. All cohort members were sampled while nominally healthy, although unrecorded immune exposures were likely present. The donor tested CMV seropositive, placing the donor among the 290 or so seropositive members of the cohort. Every donor gave a peripheral blood sample, and the peripheral blood mononuclear cells from that sample were used for TCR beta sequencing. Genomic DNA was extracted from the blood cell samples with the Qiagen DNeasy Blood Extraction Kit. This clone has just one count. Its antigen is still unknown. No qualities accompany the bases; no much larger clone lies one base away. From its cysteine to its phenylalanine, the CDR3 spans 12 amino acids. Just CDR3 DNA is preserved here, 36 bases in frame from base 1. For CDR1 and CDR2, the germline V gene (reference sequence) lists SEHNR and FQNEAQ. Clipping removes 5 bases from V and 14 bases from J, with 10 as the unmatched junction base count.

Library preparation was by the immunoSEQ multiplex PCR assay. For the multiplex PCR, a mixture combining 60 forward primers for TCR Vbeta segments and 13 reverse primers for TCR Jbeta segments was used. Amplification of the CDR3 region of rearranged TCR beta genes was performed with a multiplex PCR assay on genomic DNA. On the Illumina HiSeq System, the amplified TCR beta libraries were sequenced as 87-base-pair reads. Per the original workflow: In a later analysis, tens of millions of unique TCR beta chains were counted across the 500 to 850 repertoires, and around 10 million of these chains were shared by at least two donors. To remove PCR and sequencing errors, raw reads were error-corrected and collapsed into unique sequences using a nearest-neighbor algorithm that merged closely related sequences. CDR3 sequences were aligned to IMGT reference sequences to assign V, D and J gene segments. Each retained sequence needed at least a six-nucleotide match to both a V gene segment and a J gene segment. Rearrangements were classified as productive when the CDR3 lacked stop codons and remained in frame with V and J, and all other rearrangements were classified as non-productive. Following IMGT convention, CDR3 was defined as the stretch from the second conserved V-encoded cysteine up to the conserved J-encoded phenylalanine. In an earlier analysis of around 600 of the donors, sequences lacking an unambiguous match to a single V gene segment were excluded. In an earlier analysis of a few hundred of the donors, a V segment was called functional when productive rearrangements were above 56.7%, and segregating when the standard deviation between donors exceeded 5%. A statistical classification framework was built to diagnose cytomegalovirus status from the catalog of TCR beta chain sequences. A later analysis assigned V and J genes by comparing TCR nucleotide sequences with IMGT/GENE-DB human TR gene sequences. A later analysis assigned CDR3 sequences and most-parsimonious VDJ recombination scenarios with the TCRdist pipeline. In a later analysis, each TCR beta chain was defined by its CDR3 amino acid sequence together with its V-gene family, and reads without a unique V-gene family were excluded. In a later analysis, fewer than 650 highly shared, low-generation-probability nucleotide sequences were removed to address suspected cross-contamination and a sequencing artifact. In a later analysis, a clonal expansion index for each public chain was calculated from normalized within-repertoire ranks of inferred template counts. Generation probabilities in a later analysis came from a VDJ recombination model fitted to out-of-frame rearrangements, and those results were checked against IGoR. A later analysis scored TCR-TCR, TCR-HLA and TCR-CMV co-occurrence with hypergeometric tests, applying a repertoire-size bias correction to TCR pairs. A later analysis estimated false discovery rates by permuting HLA or CMV assignments 20 times. In a later analysis, co-occurring TCRs were grouped using DBSCAN, with TCRdist sequence similarity added in when clustering inside HLA-allele-positive subsets. Repertoires with fewer than 30,000 or more than 120,000 public chains were left out of co-occurrence clustering, as were roughly five repertoires with anomalous nucleotide sharing. Imported from immuneACCESS, the table was reduced by TCRdb to in-frame sequences with V and J called. These copies leave out some clones; in studies compared against another copy, an unresolved V gene accounts for under half, and the cause of the remainder is not known. From that table come the V and J calls and clone size; the DNA was used to work out D and trimming. The sample data list around 120,000 clones, and about 68% of these were observed just once. 8% to 9.5% of the sample rests with the top ten.

Material for sequencing was PBMCs. The chain was built from TRBV7-9 and TRBJ2-5, and 8 bases in between align with TRBD1. The clonotype originates from a middle-aged woman in good health and CMV-seropositive. The CDR3 amino acid sequence is: CASSLEPGQVYF. The sequenced DNA: TGTGCCAGCAGCCTCGAACCGGGACAGGTCTACTTC.